This entry lists 24 T cell receptor beta chains sequenced from one sample in a study of cytomegalovirus exposure and HLA in healthy donors. The protocol was immunoSEQ multiplex PCR, while the TCRdb copy is restricted to in-frame clones and leaves out a portion. The sample shows roughly 130,000 clones, roughly 89% of them seen only once. Specimen: PBMCs. The receptors stem from a woman under 30 in good health and CMV-seropositive.

J is TRBJ2-7 and V is TRBV28, with D tentatively TRBD2 (5 bases). The CDR3 consists of 15 residues. Trimming stripped 5 bases from V and 0 bases from J, with 14 bases between. The germline gives CDR1 MDHEN, CDR2 SYDVKM. DNA for the CDR3: TGTGCCAGCAGTCCCGCGGGCCTCAGCTCCTACGAGCAGTACTTC. It is translated as CASSPAGLSSYEQYF.

V is TRBV19 and J is TRBJ1-4; 10 bases are a match to TRBD1. CDR3 size: 15 residues. Losses at the gene ends were 10 bases for V and 2 bases for J; bases not matched to a gene: 7. Germline V gives CDR1 LNHDA, CDR2 SQIVND (reference sequence). The DNA for the CDR3 is TGTGCCACCAAGGACAGGGGGGAGACTAATGAAAAACTGTTTTTT. This translates into CATKDRGETNEKLFF.

J is TRBJ1-5 and V is TRBV5-6; 7 bases fit TRBD1. CDR3 length: 14 amino acids. The V segment lost 3 bases and the J segment 6 bases; nucleotides outside the gene matches: 6. Germline lookup yields CDR1 SGHDT and CDR2 YYEEEE. CDR3: CASSSRTGVQPQHF. The CDR3, as DNA: TGTGCCAGCAGCTCCCGGACAGGTGTTCAGCCCCAGCATTTT.

The V call is TRBV5-8, the J call TRBJ1-2; D might be TRBD1 (5 bases). V lost 0 bases and J lost 8, with 5 bases in between. Germline V gene sequence: CDR1 SGHTS, CDR2 YDEGEE. The CDR3 length is 11 residues. As DNA, the CDR3 is TGTGCCAGCAGCTTGGACAGGGGCTACACCTTC. Encoded protein: CASSLDRGYTF.

The chain joins TRBV6-4 to TRBJ2-1, with D possibly being TRBD2 (6 bases). CDR3 size: 14 residues. The germline V and J ends were trimmed by 4 bases and 5 bases, with 12 bases remaining between them. The V gene's germline CDR1 is MRHNA and CDR2 SNTAGT. CDR3 DNA sequence: TGTGCCAGCAGTGTCTCGGGACTGCACAATGAGCAGTTCTTC. It yields the protein CASSVSGLHNEQFF.

The chain carries TRBV2 and TRBJ2-7, with no clear D. The V end was cut by 4 bases, the J end by 0 bases, with 10 bases between. The CDR3 contains 14 residues. CDR1 SNHLY and CDR2 FYNNEI come from the germline V gene. This chain's CDR3 is CASSGDSSSYEQYF. For the CDR3, the DNA is TGTGCCAGCAGTGGCGACTCCAGCTCCTACGAGCAGTACTTC. The full variable domain, its missing parts supplied by reference TRBV2 and TRBJ2-7, is EPEVTQTPSHQVTQMGQEVILRCVPISNHLYFYWYRQILGQKVEFLVSFYNNEISEKSEIFDDQFSVERPDGSNFTLKIRSTKLEDSAMYFCASSGDSSSYEQYFGPGTRLTVT.

The J gene is TRBJ2-1, the V gene TRBV9; 11 bases map to TRBD2. Germline V gives CDR1 SGDLS, CDR2 YYNGEE. Trimming at V came to 1 base and at J to 9 bases, leaving 3 bases not matched to a gene. CDR3 size: 14 residues. This chain's CDR3 is CASSVLAGGGEQFF. CDR3 sequence (DNA): TGTGCCAGCAGCGTACTAGCGGGGGGCGGTGAGCAGTTCTTC.

Written as DNA, the CDR3 is TGTGCCAGCAGTTCCGACAGGGTGAGGTACGAGCAGTACTTC. Translated: CASSSDRVRYEQYF. J is TRBJ2-7 and V is TRBV28, with 7 bases fitting TRBD1. Germline V gene data show CDR1 as MDHEN and CDR2 as SYDVKM. The ends lost 4 bases at V and 4 bases at J; junction bases unmatched: 7. CDR3 size: 14 residues. Full variable domain (missing parts from reference TRBV28 and TRBJ2-7): DVKVTQSSRYLVKRTGEKVFLECVQDMDHENMFWYRQDPGLGLRLIYFSYDVKMKEKGDIPEGYSVSREKKERFSLILESASTNQTSMYLCASSSDRVRYEQYFGPGTRLTVT.

The rearrangement links TRBV6-4 to TRBJ2-2; D might be TRBD1 (6 bases). Trimming shortened V by 5 bases and J by 4 bases, and 11 bases separated the two germline ends. Germline CDR1 MRHNA, CDR2 SNTAGT. This CDR3 is 14 amino acids long. The chain's CDR3 is CASSQTGPTGELFF. The CDR3 DNA reads TGTGCCAGCAGTCAAACAGGGCCCACCGGGGAGCTGTTTTTT.

The V and J genes are TRBV30 and TRBJ1-2; D might be TRBD1 (6 bases). CDR3 length equals 13 residues. Trimming removed 5 bases from V and 4 bases from J, with 14 bases in between. In germline, CDR1 is GTSNPN, CDR2 SVGIG (reference sequence). The CDR3 coding sequence is TGTGCCTGGGGCAGGGGTGTGGGCTATGGCTACACCTTC. It is translated as CAWGRGVGYGYTF.

This CDR3 is CASSPEFGQGEKLFF. The CDR3 DNA follows: TGTGCCAGCAGCCCAGAGTTTGGACAGGGAGAAAAACTGTTTTTT. This sequence joins TRBV7-9 and TRBJ1-4, with 8 bases that match TRBD1. CDR3 length: 15 residues. Per germline, CDR1 SEHNR and CDR2 FQNEAQ (reference sequence). The J segment lost 8 bases and the V segment lost 5 bases, leaving 10 bases of the junction unmatched.

The gene calls are TRBV5-1 and TRBJ2-1; 11 nucleotides agree with TRBD1. V gave up 6 bases and J gave up 4 bases; unmatched junction bases: 6. This CDR3 contains 15 residues. CDR1 is SGHRS, CDR2 YFSETQ, per germline. CDR3 loop: CASKEGTGGYNEQFF. As DNA, the CDR3 is TGCGCCAGCAAGGAAGGGACAGGGGGTTACAATGAGCAGTTCTTC.

The gene calls are TRBV7-2 and TRBJ1-2; D remains unclear. The V end lost 0 bases, the J end lost 3 bases, and 5 bases lay between the germline ends. The CDR3 length is 13 residues. Germline V lookup: CDR1 SGHTA, CDR2 FQGNSA. CDR3 sequence (DNA): TGTGCCAGCAGCTTAGCTGGAGACTATGGCTACACCTTC. As protein: CASSLAGDYGYTF.

The chain has TRBV5-6 and TRBJ2-3; 10 bases agree with TRBD2. This CDR3 has 16 amino acids. Losses at the gene ends were 1 base for V and 1 base for J; bases not matched to a gene: 3. Germline loops: CDR1 SGHDT, CDR2 YYEEEE. For the CDR3, the DNA is TGTGCCAGCAGCTTGACTAGCGGGACCCGCACAGATACGCAGTATTTT. Translated, it gives CASSLTSGTRTDTQYF.

The chain is built from TRBV28 and TRBJ2-7, with D tentatively TRBD1 (6 bases). V lost 5 bases and J 7 bases, leaving 15 bases between the germline ends. Germline CDR1 MDHEN, CDR2 SYDVKM. The CDR3 length is 13 residues. The CDR3 sequence is CASSPRGLREQYF. For the CDR3, the DNA is TGTGCCAGCAGTCCCAGGGGTCTCCGGGAGCAGTACTTC.

This chain links TRBV6-1 with TRBJ1-2; D uncertain. Germline V CDR1 and CDR2: MNHNS, SASEGT. The CDR3 has 15 amino acids. V lost 2 bases and J lost 2, with 12 bases in between. CDR3 region: CASSETEGRNYGYTF. CDR3 DNA: TGTGCCAGCAGTGAAACGGAGGGCAGGAACTATGGCTACACCTTC.

The chain joins TRBV30 to TRBJ1-1, with D possibly matching TRBD1 (6 bases). The germline CDR1 and CDR2 sequences are GTSNPN and SVGIG (reference sequence). The CDR3 sequence is 15 residues long. Between the trimmed V and J ends, which lost 1 base and 0 bases, there was a span of 12 bases. CDR3 region: CAWSGGTYVNTEAFF. Here the CDR3 DNA reads TGTGCCTGGAGTGGGGGGACATACGTGAACACTGAAGCTTTCTTT. The full variable domain, with the rest looked up from reference TRBV30 and TRBJ1-1, is SQTIHQWPATLVQPVGSPLSLECTVEGTSNPNLYWYRQAAGRGLQLLFYSVGIGQISSEVPQNLSASRPQDRQFILSSKKLLLSDSGFYLCAWSGGTYVNTEAFFGQGTRLTVV.

The V call is TRBV18, the J call TRBJ2-3; D ambiguous. This CDR3 spans 13 amino acids. The V end was cut by 1 base, the J end by 2 bases, with 4 bases between. The germline gives CDR1 KGHSH, CDR2 LQKENI. CDR3 amino acids: CASSPLVTDTQYF. In DNA form, the CDR3 reads TGTGCCAGCTCACCACTCGTCACAGATACGCAGTATTTT.

V usage is TRBV29-1 and J usage is TRBJ2-7; 7 bases map to TRBD2. The CDR3 runs 12 residues. The V gene end was trimmed by 5 bases and the J gene end by 5 bases; junction bases not matched to a gene: 6. Germline values: CDR1 SQVTM, CDR2 ANQGSEA. The CDR3 DNA reads TGCAGCGTTCGCCGAGGGACTAACGAGCAGTACTTC. Protein: CSVRRGTNEQYF.

The chain uses TRBV4-1 and TRBJ1-4, with 7 bases lining up with TRBD1. Germline CDR1 MGHRA, CDR2 YSYEKL. The CDR3 has 19 amino acids. With V trimmed by 1 base and J by 0 bases, 11 bases remained unmatched. This CDR3 reads CASSQGGQRFFATNEKLFF. DNA of the CDR3: TGCGCCAGCAGCCAAGGGGGACAGAGATTTTTTGCAACTAATGAAAAACTGTTTTTT.

The chain joins TRBV7-2 to TRBJ2-7, with 7 bases matching TRBD2. This CDR3 region has 14 residues. Germline V gene lookup returns CDR1 SGHTA and CDR2 FQGNSA. V trimming: 6 bases; J trimming: 3 bases; junction bases outside the gene matches: 8. Here the CDR3 reads CASSFSGDFYEQYF. The CDR3 DNA reads TGTGCCAGCAGTTTCAGCGGGGACTTCTACGAGCAGTACTTC.

The CDR3 sequence: CASKIGGTGIYEQYF. The CDR3 region has the DNA TGTGCCAGCAAGATAGGGGGGACAGGGATTTACGAGCAGTACTTC. The chain links TRBV6-5 to TRBJ2-7; 9 bases line up with TRBD1. V trimming: 7 bases; J trimming: 4 bases; junction bases outside the gene matches: 11. The CDR3 length is 15 residues. Germline values: CDR1 MNHEY, CDR2 SVGAGI.

This chain uses TRBV6-4 with TRBJ2-1; 9 positions agree with TRBD2. The germline gives CDR1 MRHNA, CDR2 SNTAGT. CDR3 length equals 15 residues. Unmatched junction bases numbered 5, after V lost 5 bases and J lost 3 bases. The CDR3 reads CASSIGAGGYNEQFF. CDR3 sequence (DNA): TGTGCCAGCAGTATCGGAGCGGGGGGCTACAATGAGCAGTTCTTC.

V usage is TRBV29-1 and J usage is TRBJ2-7, with 7 bases lining up with TRBD2. Germline lookup yields CDR1 SQVTM and CDR2 ANQGSEA. The CDR3 is made up of 12 amino acids. Trimming removed 4 bases from V and 2 bases from J; junction bases left unmatched: 2. The CDR3 nucleotides read TGCAGCGTTGGGCGGGGGACCTACGAGCAGTACTTC. Protein: CSVGRGTYEQYF.